This record concerns one T cell receptor (beta chain) sequence. This record belongs to a study of blood T cell repertoires in COVID-19. Authors' processing steps: Reference gene primer amplification gave nucleated cell count estimates. The method was immunoSEQ multiplex PCR; TCRdb's version includes in-frame clones alone and lacks a portion of them. V and J calls and clone size are given by that table; D and trimming were obtained from the DNA. The sample consists of about 400,000 clones, 85% to 90% of them appearing once. This TCR derives from a human donor in a cohort sampled during active COVID-19. Sequences were obtained from peripheral blood.

The CDR3 bases are TGTGCCAGCAGCCTTAGAAGCGGGGGGGGAAGCTCCTACAATGAGCAGTTCTTC. Translating it yields CASSLRSGGGSSYNEQFF. V usage is TRBV27 and J usage is TRBJ2-1; 10 bases match TRBD2. This CDR3 has 18 amino acids. With 6 bases clipped from V and 0 bases from J, the junction kept 11 bases outside the gene matches. Germline V CDR1 and CDR2: MNHEY, SMNVEV (reference sequence).